The 27 T cell receptor beta chains listed next were all sequenced from one sample in a study of PD-1 blockade in classical Hodgkin lymphoma. Profiling relied on immunoSEQ multiplex PCR, and the TCRdb table lists in-frame clones only, not all of them. The data contain about 39,000 clones, almost 90% of them singletons. Relapses following autologous stem cell transplantation were seen in all patients, with brentuximab vedotin exposure varying. Here the sequenced sample was peripheral blood mononuclear cells (PBMCs), taken at baseline. These receptors all stem from a human donor with classical Hodgkin lymphoma.

This chain uses TRBV29-1 with TRBJ2-1; maybe TRBD2 (7 bases). CDR1 is SQVTM, CDR2 ANQGSEA, per germline. The CDR3 has 12 amino acids. CDR3 protein: CGGRREHNEQFF. Written as DNA, the CDR3 is TGCGGGGGCCGGCGGGAGCACAATGAGCAGTTCTTC.

The chain links TRBV5-4 to TRBJ2-3; tentative D call: TRBD2 (6 bases). The CDR3 runs to 14 residues. Germline-derived CDR1 and CDR2 are SGHNT and YYREEE (reference sequence). The V gene lost 0 bases and the J gene lost 2 bases, with 7 bases spanning the gap. Here the CDR3 reads CASSLAGVTDTQYF. For the CDR3, the DNA is TGTGCCAGCAGCTTGGCGGGGGTCACAGATACGCAGTATTTT. Based on the CDR3 plus reference TRBV5-4 and TRBJ2-3, the full variable domain is ETGVTQSPTHLIKTRGQQVTLRCSSQSGHNTVSWYQQALGQGPQFIFQYYREEENGRGNFPPRFSGLQFPNYSSELNVNALELDDSALYLCASSLAGVTDTQYFGPGTRLTVL.

The chain uses TRBV5-5 and TRBJ2-7, with D uncertain. V dropped 3 bases and J dropped 3 bases, with 10 bases sitting between them. There are 13 residues in the CDR3. Germline V gene sequence: CDR1 SGHKS, CDR2 YYEKEE (reference sequence). For the CDR3, the DNA is TGTGCCAGCAGCTCGTTCGGCGACTACGAGCAGTACTTC. It translates to CASSSFGDYEQYF.

This clone was detected only once. The rearrangement links TRBV6-5 to TRBJ1-1; D is unclear. The ends were cut back, 2 bases at V and 7 bases at J, with 11 bases in the middle. The CDR3 totals 13 residues. Germline V gene data show CDR1 as MNHEY and CDR2 as SVGAGI. The CDR3 protein is CASSYAGGREAFF. CDR3 DNA sequence: TGTGCCAGCAGTTACGCGGGAGGGCGTGAAGCTTTCTTT.

J is TRBJ2-7 and V is TRBV4-1; D is unresolved. The V and J ends lost 3 bases and 2 bases respectively, with 11 bases between them. The CDR3 runs 14 residues. CDR1 and CDR2 from the germline V gene are MGHRA and YSYEKL. The CDR3 DNA reads TGCGCCAGCAGCCATGGTGGGCAGGCCTACGAGCAGTACTTC. Protein: CASSHGGQAYEQYF.

This chain connects TRBV2 to TRBJ2-5; possible D gene TRBD2, 5 bases. Germline V lookup: CDR1 SNHLY, CDR2 FYNNEI. V lost 4 bases to trimming and J lost 5 bases, with 5 bases between them. This CDR3 is 11 amino acids long. The CDR3 region has the DNA TGTGCCAGCAGTGGGAGGGAGACCCAGTACTTC. Translated, it gives CASSGRETQYF. The whole variable domain, remainder taken from reference TRBV2 and TRBJ2-5, is EPEVTQTPSHQVTQMGQEVILRCVPISNHLYFYWYRQILGQKVEFLVSFYNNEISEKSEIFDDQFSVERPDGSNFTLKIRSTKLEDSAMYFCASSGRETQYFGPGTRLLVL.

The chain joins TRBV7-6 to TRBJ2-3; 7 bases align to TRBD2. CDR1 and CDR2 (germline): SGHVS, FNYEAQ. The CDR3 loop spans 14 amino acids. The junction had 3 bases not matched to a gene; V was cut back by 1 base and J by 5 bases. The CDR3 is CASSLGGSVDTQYF. In DNA, the CDR3 is TGTGCCAGCAGCTTAGGCGGGAGTGTAGATACGCAGTATTTT.

The rearrangement uses TRBV6-4 and TRBJ1-6; D may be TRBD1 (6 bases). This CDR3 spans 14 amino acids. Germline lookup yields CDR1 MRHNA and CDR2 SNTAGT. The V gene lost 3 bases and the J gene lost 9 bases, with 12 bases spanning the gap. This CDR3 is CASSEIGGGSPLHF. The CDR3 DNA reads TGTGCCAGCAGTGAAATAGGGGGGGGTTCACCCCTCCACTTT.

V usage is TRBV11-3 and J usage is TRBJ1-1; TRBD1 might be the D (6 bases). There are 13 residues in the CDR3. Trimming took off 0 bases at V and 9 bases at J, with 11 bases between the two ends. Germline CDR1 and CDR2: SGHNT and YENEEA. CDR3 DNA: TGTGCCAGCAGCTTAGATATCCAGGGGAAAGCTTTCTTT. As protein: CASSLDIQGKAFF. The full variable domain, in which reference TRBV11-3 and TRBJ1-1 provide the parts outside the CDR3, is EAGVVQSPRYKIIEKKQPVAFWCNPISGHNTLYWYLQNLGQGPELLIRYENEEAVDDSQLPKDRFSAERLKGVDSTLKIQPAELGDSAVYLCASSLDIQGKAFFGQGTRLTVV.

The J gene is TRBJ1-3, the V gene TRBV5-1; TRBD1 might be the D (6 bases). Trimming cost V 5 bases and J 3 bases, with 12 bases left between them. This CDR3 has 14 amino acids. CDR1 and CDR2 from the germline V gene are SGHRS and YFSETQ. CDR3 DNA: TGCGCCAGCAGTGATCAGGGGTTTGGAAACACCATATATTTT. It translates to CASSDQGFGNTIYF.

The CDR3 DNA reads as TGTGCCAGCAGTTACCAGGGTGCTAATGAAAAACTGTTTTTT. This sequence encodes CASSYQGANEKLFF. V usage is TRBV6-5 and J usage is TRBJ1-4, with a weak D call TRBD1 (5 bases). CDR3 length: 14 amino acids. Germline loops: CDR1 MNHEY, CDR2 SVGAGI. The germline V and J ends were trimmed by 2 bases and 3 bases, with 7 bases remaining between them.

The chain is built from TRBV19 and TRBJ1-5; D gene uncertain. CDR3 length equals 14 residues. V was shortened by 7 bases and J by 7 bases, with 17 bases between the two germline ends. CDR1 is LNHDA and CDR2 is SQIVND in the germline V gene (reference sequence). CDR3 residues: CASTLIPPRQPQHF. DNA of the CDR3: TGTGCCAGTACTCTTATCCCCCCGCGGCAGCCCCAGCATTTT.

This rearrangement joins TRBV6-6 to TRBJ1-5, with a weak D call TRBD1 (5 bases). Per the germline V gene, CDR1 is MNHNY and CDR2 is SVGAGI (reference sequence). With 11 bases removed from V and 2 bases from J, the gap between germline ends came to 19 bases. This CDR3 has 15 amino acids. CDR3 DNA: TGTGCCGAGCCCCTACCCAGGGACGGCAATCAGCCCCAGCATTTT. Residues: CAEPLPRDGNQPQHF.

The chain recombines TRBV7-9 with TRBJ2-2; no clear D gene. The germline V and J ends were trimmed by 3 bases and 6 bases, with 2 bases remaining between them. The CDR3 sequence is 11 residues long. The germline CDR1 and CDR2 sequences are SEHNR and FQNEAQ (reference sequence). The CDR3 is CASSFAGELFF. CDR3 coding DNA: TGTGCCAGCAGCTTCGCCGGGGAGCTGTTTTTT.

V usage is TRBV5-8 and J usage is TRBJ1-2; 8 positions agree with TRBD1. V was clipped by 0 bases and J by 7 bases; unmatched bases: 5. The CDR3 is made up of 14 amino acids. CDR1 and CDR2 from the germline V gene are SGHTS and YDEGEE. The CDR3 loop reads CASSLVDRVAGYTF. In nucleotides, the CDR3 is TGTGCCAGCAGCTTGGTGGACAGGGTCGCTGGCTACACCTTC. Full variable domain (rest looked up from reference TRBV5-8 and TRBJ1-2): EAGVTQSPTHLIKTRGQQATLRCSPISGHTSVYWYQQALGLGLQFLLWYDEGEERNRGNFPPRFSGRQFPNYSSELNVNALELEDSALYLCASSLVDRVAGYTFGSGTRLTVV.

The rearrangement uses TRBV28 and TRBJ1-4; D unresolved. The CDR3 is made up of 14 amino acids. Trimming left V 9 bases short and J 7 bases short, with 18 bases between. The germline V gene has CDR1 MDHEN and CDR2 SYDVKM. As DNA, the CDR3 is TGTGCCAGACCCAGTGAGGGTTGGAGTGAAAAACTGTTTTTT. Translating gives CARPSEGWSEKLFF. The complete variable domain, with remaining parts taken from reference TRBV28 and TRBJ1-4, reads DVKVTQSSRYLVKRTGEKVFLECVQDMDHENMFWYRQDPGLGLRLIYFSYDVKMKEKGDIPEGYSVSREKKERFSLILESASTNQTSMYLCARPSEGWSEKLFFGSGTQLSVL.

The chain has TRBV6-1 and TRBJ1-2; 8 bases are a match to TRBD1. Germline CDR1 reads MNHNS; CDR2 reads SASEGT. The CDR3 covers 14 residues. The V gene end was trimmed by 1 base and the J gene end by 8 bases; junction bases not matched to a gene: 6. The CDR3 loop is CASSEGQGAVGYTF. CDR3 DNA: TGTGCCAGCAGTGAAGGCCAGGGGGCCGTCGGCTACACCTTC.

The chain has TRBV28 and TRBJ1-1; D is unclear. The CDR3 has 12 residues. Between the trimmed V and J ends, which lost 6 bases and 7 bases, there was a span of 12 bases. Germline lookup yields CDR1 MDHEN and CDR2 SYDVKM. As DNA, the CDR3 is TGTGCCAGCAGCGCCGGGCTTGGTGAAGCTTTCTTT. The encoded protein is CASSAGLGEAFF.

In the case of this clone: One end of the junction is discordant with germline, which a read error may explain. The gene calls are TRBV7-9 and TRBJ2-1; 12 bases are a match to TRBD2. Germline V gene sequence: CDR1 SEHNR, CDR2 FQNEAQ (reference sequence). The CDR3 runs 15 residues. The CDR3 DNA is TGTGCCAGCAGCCTAGCGGGAGGGACCTACAATGAGCAGTTCTTC. Its protein is CASSLAGGTYNEQFF.

V and J are TRBV4-1 and TRBJ2-7; D is unclear. Germline CDR1 MGHRA, CDR2 YSYEKL. V was pared by 1 base and J by 2 bases, with 9 bases between. This CDR3 has 14 amino acids. In DNA form, the CDR3 reads TGCGCCAGCAGCCAAGGTATACTTACCTACGAGCAGTACTTC. Protein: CASSQGILTYEQYF.

This rearrangement joins TRBV19 to TRBJ2-1; D unresolved. Germline loops: CDR1 LNHDA, CDR2 SQIVND (reference sequence). The CDR3 length is 12 residues. The ends were cut back, 1 base at V and 9 bases at J, with 7 bases in the middle. The CDR3 reads CASSIVSSEQFF. In nucleotides, the CDR3 is TGTGCCAGTAGTATAGTGAGTAGTGAGCAGTTCTTC. Supplemented by reference TRBV19 and TRBJ2-1, the full variable domain reads DGGITQSPKYLFRKEGQNVTLSCEQNLNHDAMYWYRQDPGQGLRLIYYSQIVNDFQKGDIAEGYSVSREKKESFPLTVTSAQKNPTAFYLCASSIVSSEQFFGPGTRLTVL.

This chain uses TRBV6-1 with TRBJ1-1; TRBD1 agrees at 9 bases. CDR1 is MNHNS and CDR2 is SASEGT in the germline V gene. V lost 10 bases to trimming and J lost 4 bases; unmatched junction nucleotides: 13. The CDR3 sequence is 15 residues long. DNA of the CDR3: TGTGCCACCGAGACAGGGGGGGCAGGTAGCACTGAAGCTTTCTTT. Encoded protein: CATETGGAGSTEAFF.

Here the CDR3 DNA reads TGTGCCAGCAGCTTGGACCCGGCGGCCGAGCAGTACTTC. Translated: CASSLDPAAEQYF. The rearrangement links TRBV11-2 to TRBJ2-7; D is unclear. This CDR3 comprises 13 residues. Germline CDR1 SGHAT, CDR2 FQNNGV. Trimming took off 3 bases at V and 6 bases at J, with 12 bases between the two ends.

This chain connects TRBV4-2 to TRBJ2-7, with D tentatively TRBD1 or TRBD2 (5 bases each). The V and J ends lost 0 bases and 6 bases respectively, with 9 bases between them. This CDR3 comprises 13 residues. In germline, CDR1 is LGHNA, CDR2 YNFKEQ. The CDR3 DNA follows: TGTGCCAGCAGCCAAGATGGGGACGCCGAGCAGTACTTC. Translated, it gives CASSQDGDAEQYF.

This rearrangement joins TRBV5-3 to TRBJ2-3; TRBD1 matches 9 bases. TRBV5-3 belongs to the ORF category, with a function that is uncertain. V gave up 4 bases and J gave up 2 bases; unmatched junction bases: 8. CDR3 length: 16 residues. As DNA, the CDR3 is TGTGCCAGAAGCGTCGGCCGGGACAGGGACACAGATACGCAGTATTTT. Amino acid sequence: CARSVGRDRDTDTQYF.

The rearrangement links TRBV5-1 to TRBJ2-3; D ambiguous. V shed 0 bases and J shed 0 bases, with 5 bases lying between them. Germline V lookup: CDR1 SGHRS, CDR2 YFSETQ. The CDR3 is 14 amino acids. CDR3 region: CASSLEGSTDTQYF. In DNA form, the CDR3 reads TGCGCCAGCAGCTTGGAAGGTAGCACAGATACGCAGTATTTT. The full variable domain, its missing parts supplied by reference TRBV5-1 and TRBJ2-3, is KAGVTQTPRYLIKTRGQQVTLSCSPISGHRSVSWYQQTPGQGLQFLFEYFSETQRNKGNFPGRFSGRQFSNSRSEMNVSTLELGDSALYLCASSLEGSTDTQYFGPGTRLTVL.

The V gene is TRBV6-1, the J gene TRBJ2-2, with a tentative D call TRBD2 (7 bases). Trimming cost V 7 bases and J 2 bases, with 14 bases left between them. This CDR3 region has 15 residues. Germline V gene data show CDR1 as MNHNS and CDR2 as SASEGT. CDR3 residues: CASTLRGANTGELFF. The CDR3 DNA follows: TGTGCCAGCACCTTACGGGGGGCAAACACCGGGGAGCTGTTTTTT.